These 16 T cell receptor beta chains share one sample of origin, sequenced in a study of T cell responses to AZD1222 COVID-19 vaccine. Only in-frame clones appear in the TCRdb table, and some are missing; sequencing was by immunoSEQ multiplex PCR. The sample consists of approximately 67,000 clones, roughly 90% of them appearing once. The sequenced sample was peripheral blood, obtained on day 0 of AZD1222 vaccination. Receptors were obtained from an adult in good health.

The chain has TRBV27 and TRBJ1-3, with D uncertain. The V end was cut by 7 bases, the J end by 4 bases, with 11 bases between. The CDR3 sequence is 13 residues long. Looked up from germline, CDR1 is MNHEY and CDR2 is SMNVEV (reference sequence). CDR3 nucleotides: TGTGCCAGCATCCCACCATTGGGAAACACCATATATTTT. Translation gives CASIPPLGNTIYF.

Only a few counts were recorded for this clone. The CDR3 reads CASSATRWANTEAFF. The CDR3 coding sequence is TGTGCCAGCAGCGCGACGAGATGGGCAAACACTGAAGCTTTCTTT. The chain recombines TRBV14 with TRBJ1-1, with D unclear. This CDR3 spans 15 amino acids. Per germline, CDR1 SGHDN and CDR2 FVKESK. V shed 5 bases and J shed 2 bases, with 15 bases lying between them.

The J gene is TRBJ1-6, the V gene TRBV4-3, with D possibly TRBD1 on 5 matching bases. This CDR3 comprises 15 residues. The V gene's germline CDR1 is LGHNA and CDR2 YSLEER. The V end was cut by 4 bases, the J end by 10 bases, with 17 bases between. The CDR3 is CASSPTPGGGSPLHF. CDR3 bases: TGCGCCAGCAGCCCGACCCCCGGGGGGGGATCACCCCTCCACTTT.

The CDR3 sequence is CASSVVQEMNTEAFF. For the CDR3, the DNA is TGTGCCAGCTCAGTCGTCCAGGAGATGAACACTGAAGCTTTCTTT. The chain recombines TRBV18 with TRBJ1-1, with D unclear. V lost 5 bases to trimming and J lost 0 bases, with 13 bases between them. This CDR3 has 15 residues. CDR1 is KGHSH and CDR2 is LQKENI in the germline V gene.

The chain combines TRBV7-2 with TRBJ1-5, with no clear D. V lost 1 base, J lost 3 bases, and 10 bases lay in between. Germline V lookup: CDR1 SGHTA, CDR2 FQGNSA. This CDR3 has 15 residues. CDR3 loop: CASSLDVSFNQPQHF. DNA of the CDR3: TGTGCCAGCAGCTTAGACGTCTCATTCAATCAGCCCCAGCATTTT.

The CDR3 DNA reads TGTGCCAGCAGCGTAAGGACAGGGCAGAATGAAAAACTGTTTTTT. It encodes CASSVRTGQNEKLFF. The chain couples TRBV9 to TRBJ1-4; 8 bases match TRBD1. The CDR3 is 15 residues long. After removal of 1 base from V and 5 bases from J, the junction contained 4 bases not matched to a gene. Per the germline V gene, CDR1 is SGDLS and CDR2 is YYNGEE.

The CDR3 sequence: CASSIGTGAGGTDTQYF. Here the CDR3 DNA reads TGTGCCAGTAGTATAGGAACAGGGGCGGGGGGCACAGATACGCAGTATTTT. V is TRBV19 and J is TRBJ2-3, with D possibly being TRBD1 or TRBD2 (7 bases each). Germline V gives CDR1 LNHDA, CDR2 SQIVND (reference sequence). The V gene lost 1 base and the J gene lost 1 base, with 15 bases spanning the gap. This CDR3 is 17 amino acids long.

The rearrangement uses TRBV9 and TRBJ1-5, with a weak D call TRBD1 (5 bases). The CDR3 covers 15 residues. Looked up from germline, CDR1 is SGDLS and CDR2 is YYNGEE. The V gene lost 1 base and the J gene lost 4 bases, with 12 bases spanning the gap. The CDR3 loop reads CASSVQGFVNQPQHF. The CDR3 DNA sequence: TGTGCCAGCAGCGTACAGGGCTTTGTAAATCAGCCCCAGCATTTT.

V gene TRBV7-2 combines with J gene TRBJ2-4, with a weak D call TRBD1 (6 bases). This CDR3 is 16 amino acids long. Germline CDR1 SGHTA, CDR2 FQGNSA. V dropped 4 bases and J dropped 0 bases, with 13 bases sitting between them. CDR3 in DNA: TGTGCCAGCAGCTCAGGGGAAGGGATAGCCAAAAACATTCAGTACTTC. Translating gives CASSSGEGIAKNIQYF.

This chain joins TRBV21-1 and TRBJ1-6; TRBD1 is the table's D call and was not checked against the DNA. TRBV21-1 is an annotated pseudogene. The length of the CDR3 is 13 residues. The CDR3 DNA is TGTGCCAGCGGGCAGACAGGGTGGTCACCCCTCCACTTT. Encoded protein: CASGQTGWSPLHF.

This sequence joins TRBV5-6 and TRBJ2-1; 14 positions agree with TRBD2. CDR3 size: 14 residues. Per the germline V gene, CDR1 is SGHDT and CDR2 is YYEEEE. V was pared by 4 bases and J by 12 bases, with 6 bases of the junction left unmatched. DNA for the CDR3: TGTGCCAGCAGCCCAGGGACTAGCGGGAGTGGGCAGTTCTTC. Translated: CASSPGTSGSGQFF.

The rearrangement links TRBV28 to TRBJ1-5, with a weak D call TRBD1 (6 bases). The CDR3 is 15 amino acids. Trimming left V 1 base short and J 0 bases short, with 7 bases between. From germline, CDR1 is MDHEN and CDR2 SYDVKM. CDR3 sequence reads: CASSLSGDSNQPQHF. The CDR3 nucleotides are TGTGCCAGCAGTTTATCAGGGGATAGCAATCAGCCCCAGCATTTT.

The rearrangement links TRBV11-1 to TRBJ2-3; perhaps TRBD2 as D (6 bases). Germline V gene lookup returns CDR1 SGHAT and CDR2 FQDESV (reference sequence). The CDR3 totals 14 residues. Trimming took off 5 bases at V and 2 bases at J, with 11 bases between the two ends. The CDR3 protein is CASSPRGNTDTQYF. The CDR3 DNA follows: TGTGCCAGCAGCCCCCGGGGGAACACAGATACGCAGTATTTT.

This clone was observed once. This sequence joins TRBV4-1 and TRBJ2-7; 8 nucleotides match TRBD1. V trimming: 5 bases; J trimming: 3 bases; junction bases outside the gene matches: 6. Germline lookup yields CDR1 MGHRA and CDR2 YSYEKL. This CDR3 comprises 14 residues. Here the CDR3 DNA reads TGCGCCAGCAGCTTCACCGGGACAGGCTACGAGCAGTACTTC. As protein: CASSFTGTGYEQYF.

The chain carries TRBV5-1 and TRBJ1-6; no firm D call. Germline CDR1 and CDR2: SGHRS and YFSETQ. V shed 0 bases and J shed 0 bases, with 10 bases lying between them. This CDR3 has 17 amino acids. In DNA form, the CDR3 reads TGCGCCAGCAGCTTGGCTCGGCAGACCTCCTATAATTCACCCCTCCACTTT. Amino acid sequence: CASSLARQTSYNSPLHF.

The chain carries TRBV5-3 and TRBJ2-3; 8 nucleotides line up with TRBD2. TRBV5-3 has ORF status, its function being uncertain. The CDR3 loop spans 17 amino acids. Germline trimming cut 4 bases from V and 2 bases from J; bases unmatched to any gene: 12. For the CDR3, the DNA is TGTGCCAGAAGCACAAGAAAAACGACTAGCGCCACAGATACGCAGTATTTT. It codes for CARSTRKTTSATDTQYF.